This entry lists 11 T cell receptor beta chains sequenced from one sample in a study of T-cell reconstitution after alpha-beta-depleted transplantation in children. The TCRbeta library incorporated unique molecular identifiers. Each CDR3 protein is one row after TCRdb ran MiXCR on the PCR reads. The table lists nearly 550,000 distinct CDR3 sequences, about 18% of them singletons. Sample: PBMCs from the stem cell graft donor, taken from the stem cell graft. These TCRs come from a human donor who donated a stem cell graft to a child with acute lymphoblastic leukemia.

This clonotype has a handful of counts. The V call is TRBV5-1, the J call TRBJ1-4; the D is unclear. The germline V and J ends were trimmed by 6 bases and 8 bases, with 17 bases remaining between them. This CDR3 spans 14 amino acids. Germline V gene data show CDR1 as SGHRS and CDR2 as YFSETQ. DNA for the CDR3: TGCGCCAGCACCCCGGGAGGGTCCGAAGAAAAACTGTTTTTT. It encodes CASTPGGSEEKLFF.

This rearrangement joins TRBV20-1 to TRBJ2-2; 11 nucleotides align to TRBD2. The germline V gene has CDR1 DFQATT and CDR2 SNEGSKA (reference sequence). CDR3 length equals 16 residues. V shed 2 bases, J shed 0 bases, and the junction held 2 bases outside the gene matches. CDR3 sequence (DNA): TGCAGTGCTAGACCGACTAGCGGGACGAACACCGGGGAGCTGTTTTTT. Its protein is CSARPTSGTNTGELFF.

V and J are TRBV20-1 and TRBJ1-2; TRBD1 aligns across 10 bases. Germline V CDR1 and CDR2: DFQATT, SNEGSKA (reference sequence). The ends lost 2 bases at V and 7 bases at J; junction bases unmatched: 16. This CDR3 comprises 17 residues. CDR3 nucleotides: TGCAGTGCTAGACCCCCGGGACAGGGGTTCGGTAAAGCTGGCTACACCTTC. Translated, it gives CSARPPGQGFGKAGYTF.

This clonotype has a handful of counts. The chain recombines TRBV12-3 or TRBV12-4 with TRBJ2-1, with 12 bases aligning to TRBD2. CDR3 length equals 15 residues. J was trimmed by 4 bases and V by 6 bases; bases with no gene match: 4. The CDR3 loop reads CASRLTSGSYNEQFF. Written as DNA, the CDR3 is TGTGCCAGCAGGCTGACTAGCGGGAGTTACAATGAGCAGTTCTTC.

This clonotype was counted between two and nine times. This chain links TRBV10-3 with TRBJ1-1; 9 bases fit TRBD1. V trimming: 4 bases; J trimming: 7 bases; junction bases outside the gene matches: 7. In germline, CDR1 is ENHRY, CDR2 SYGVKD. This CDR3 region has 14 residues. The CDR3 DNA reads as TGTGCCATCAGTGGGGGGACAGGGCTTGTTGAAGCTTTCTTT. It is translated as CAISGGTGLVEAFF.

The chain links TRBV12-3 or TRBV12-4 to TRBJ2-1; D could derive from TRBD1 or TRBD2 (5 bases each). Between the trimmed V and J ends, which lost 7 bases and 4 bases, there was a span of 23 bases. The CDR3 contains 17 residues. Here the CDR3 DNA reads TGTGCCAGCACCATCAGACCCGGGGCCCTGGAGTACAATGAGCAGTTCTTC. Translation gives CASTIRPGALEYNEQFF.

This clonotype has only a few counts. This chain connects TRBV24-1 to TRBJ2-1, with 9 bases that match TRBD2. Germline V gene lookup returns CDR1 KGHDR and CDR2 SFDVKD. V lost 3 bases and J lost 5; bases outside the gene matches: 4. The CDR3 extends over 15 amino acids. The CDR3 sequence: CATSDPTSGDNEQFF. CDR3 sequence (DNA): TGTGCCACCAGTGATCCGACTAGCGGTGACAATGAGCAGTTCTTC.

CDR3 bases: TGTGCCAGCACTATCCCCCTTCAGGGGACTGAAGCTTTCTTT. Translated, it gives CASTIPLQGTEAFF. The V and J genes are TRBV21-1 and TRBJ1-1; the table's D call TRBD1 went unverified against the DNA. TRBV21-1 is marked as a pseudogene. This CDR3 has 14 amino acids.

This chain links TRBV11-3 with TRBJ1-2, with 8 bases matching TRBD1. The germline CDR1 and CDR2 sequences are SGHNT and YENEEA. Trimming cost V 5 bases and J 8 bases; bases outside gene matches: 7. The CDR3 length is 13 residues. The CDR3 sequence is CASSTPGQVGYTF. For the CDR3, the DNA is TGTGCCAGCAGCACACCGGGACAGGTGGGCTACACCTTC.

This clonotype was seen repeatedly, ten times or more. The CDR3 reads CASTSWGGANTGELFF. Written as DNA, the CDR3 is TGTGCCAGCACTTCTTGGGGAGGGGCGAACACCGGGGAGCTGTTTTTT. This chain joins TRBV12-3 or TRBV12-4 and TRBJ2-2; 7 bases map to TRBD2. The V segment lost 7 bases and the J segment 0 bases; nucleotides outside the gene matches: 8. The CDR3 is made up of 16 amino acids.

V and J are TRBV2 and TRBJ2-7; D may be TRBD1 or TRBD2 (5 bases each). The germline gives CDR1 SNHLY, CDR2 FYNNEI. The CDR3 runs to 13 residues. V lost 7 bases to trimming and J lost 7 bases, with 17 bases between them. CDR3 sequence reads: CASTGTPLREQYF. The CDR3 DNA reads as TGTGCCAGCACAGGGACGCCGCTTCGGGAGCAGTACTTC.